Below are 8 T cell receptor beta chains sequenced from a single sample in a study of blood T cell repertoires in COVID-19. Generated by immunoSEQ multiplex PCR, the TCRdb table keeps only in-frame clones and is missing some. The sample has some 120,000 clones, around nine tenths seen once. Source material: peripheral blood. The source is a man between 60 and 75 years old with COVID-19, enrolled during active disease.

The chain is built from TRBV18 and TRBJ2-1, with D possibly matching TRBD1 (5 bases). There are 14 residues in the CDR3. Deletions cut 3 bases from V and 9 bases from J, with 15 bases between. Looked up from germline, CDR1 is KGHSH and CDR2 is LQKENI. CDR3 sequence (DNA): TGTGCCAGCTCACCCCAGTGGTCCCAGGGTGAGCAGTTCTTC. Protein sequence: CASSPQWSQGEQFF.

This clone has at least ten counts. The chain carries TRBV9 and TRBJ2-5, with TRBD1 matching over 11 bases. Germline lookup yields CDR1 SGDLS and CDR2 YYNGEE. There are 16 residues in the CDR3. J was trimmed by 5 bases and V by 3 bases; bases with no gene match: 9. The CDR3 sequence is CASSAGTGGEVETQYF. The CDR3 DNA sequence: TGTGCCAGCAGCGCTGGGACAGGGGGTGAGGTGGAGACCCAGTACTTC.

The rearrangement links TRBV19 to TRBJ1-1; a possible D gene is TRBD1 (5 bases). V lost 10 bases and J 3 bases, leaving 15 bases between the germline ends. Per germline, CDR1 LNHDA and CDR2 SQIVND (reference sequence). This CDR3 spans 13 amino acids. The CDR3 loop reads CATTGGGYTEAFF. The CDR3 DNA reads as TGTGCCACCACTGGTGGGGGGTACACTGAAGCTTTCTTT. The full variable domain, its missing parts supplied by reference TRBV19 and TRBJ1-1, is DGGITQSPKYLFRKEGQNVTLSCEQNLNHDAMYWYRQDPGQGLRLIYYSQIVNDFQKGDIAEGYSVSREKKESFPLTVTSAQKNPTAFYLCATTGGGYTEAFFGQGTRLTVV.

This chain connects TRBV7-9 to TRBJ2-3; a possible D gene is TRBD2 (5 bases). The CDR3 has 14 residues. Germline V gene data show CDR1 as SEHNR and CDR2 as FQNEAQ (reference sequence). Trimming stripped 5 bases from V and 4 bases from J, with 13 bases between. Here the CDR3 reads CASSPRGSPDTQYF. The CDR3 bases are TGTGCCAGCAGCCCTAGAGGGAGCCCAGATACGCAGTATTTT.

The rearrangement joins TRBV6-2 or TRBV6-3 to TRBJ2-2; D unresolved. Germline V gene lookup returns CDR1 MNHEY and CDR2 SVGEGT. Trimming shortened V by 2 bases and J by 5 bases, and 18 bases separated the two germline ends. The CDR3 is 17 residues long. CDR3 bases: TGTGCCAGCAGTTACATCACTTGGCAGGAACGTACCGGGGAGCTGTTTTTT. Protein sequence: CASSYITWQERTGELFF.

The chain joins TRBV5-6 to TRBJ1-2; D call uncertain. This CDR3 is built from 15 residues. V was trimmed by 0 bases and J by 4 bases, leaving 13 bases between them. Germline V gene sequence: CDR1 SGHDT, CDR2 YYEEEE. This CDR3 reads CASSLGTDFSYGYTF. The DNA for the CDR3 is TGTGCCAGCAGCTTGGGGACTGATTTTTCCTATGGCTACACCTTC.

The rearrangement joins TRBV7-9 to TRBJ2-7, with 8 bases that match TRBD2. After removal of 4 bases from V and 3 bases from J, the junction contained 5 bases not matched to a gene. CDR1 SEHNR and CDR2 FQNEAQ come from the germline V gene (reference sequence). This CDR3 contains 14 residues. The CDR3 DNA reads as TGTGCCAGCAGCTCTAGCGGGCCCTACTACGAGCAGTACTTC. Translating it yields CASSSSGPYYEQYF.

The chain couples TRBV6-5 to TRBJ2-7, with a tentative D call TRBD1 (6 bases). The CDR3 sequence is 13 residues long. V was shortened by 5 bases and J by 4 bases, with 12 bases between the two germline ends. The germline V gene encodes CDR1 MNHEY and CDR2 SVGAGI. CDR3 DNA: TGTGCCAGCAGTCACCGGGACAAATACGAGCAGTACTTC. The encoded protein is CASSHRDKYEQYF.